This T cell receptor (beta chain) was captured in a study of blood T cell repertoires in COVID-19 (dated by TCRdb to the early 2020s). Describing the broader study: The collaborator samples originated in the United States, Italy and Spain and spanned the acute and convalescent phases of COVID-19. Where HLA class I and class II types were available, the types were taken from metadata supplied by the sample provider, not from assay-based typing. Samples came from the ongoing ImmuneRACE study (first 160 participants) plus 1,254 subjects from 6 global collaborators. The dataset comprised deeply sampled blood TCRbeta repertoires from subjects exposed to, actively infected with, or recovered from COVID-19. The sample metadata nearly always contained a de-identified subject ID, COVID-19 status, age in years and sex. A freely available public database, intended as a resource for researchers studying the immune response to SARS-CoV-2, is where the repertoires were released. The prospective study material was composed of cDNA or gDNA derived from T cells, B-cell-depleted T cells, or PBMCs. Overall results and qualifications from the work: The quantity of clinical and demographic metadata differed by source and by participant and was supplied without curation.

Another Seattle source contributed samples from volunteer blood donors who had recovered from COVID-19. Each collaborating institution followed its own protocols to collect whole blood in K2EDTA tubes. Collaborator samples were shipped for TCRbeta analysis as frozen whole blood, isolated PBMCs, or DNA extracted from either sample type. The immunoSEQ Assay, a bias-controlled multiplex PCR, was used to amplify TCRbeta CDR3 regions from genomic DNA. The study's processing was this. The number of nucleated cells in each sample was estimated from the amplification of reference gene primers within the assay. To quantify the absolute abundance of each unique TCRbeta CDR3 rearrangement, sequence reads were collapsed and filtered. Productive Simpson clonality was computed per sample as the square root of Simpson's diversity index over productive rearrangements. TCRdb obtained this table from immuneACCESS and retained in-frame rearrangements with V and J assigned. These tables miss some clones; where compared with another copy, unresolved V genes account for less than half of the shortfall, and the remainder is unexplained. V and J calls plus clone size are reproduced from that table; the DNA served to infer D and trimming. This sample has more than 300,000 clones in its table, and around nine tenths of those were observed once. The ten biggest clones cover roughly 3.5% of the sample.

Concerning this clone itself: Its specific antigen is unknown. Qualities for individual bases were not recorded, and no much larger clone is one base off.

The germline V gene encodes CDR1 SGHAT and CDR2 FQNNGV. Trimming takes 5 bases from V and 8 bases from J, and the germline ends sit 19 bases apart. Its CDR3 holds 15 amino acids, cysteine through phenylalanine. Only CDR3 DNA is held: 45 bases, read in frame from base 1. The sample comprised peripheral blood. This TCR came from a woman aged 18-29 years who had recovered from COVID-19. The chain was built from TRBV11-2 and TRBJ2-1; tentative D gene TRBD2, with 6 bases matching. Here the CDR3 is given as CASSPRLEGMDEQFF. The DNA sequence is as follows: TGTGCCAGCAGCCCCCGACTAGAGGGTATGGATGAGCAGTTCTTC.